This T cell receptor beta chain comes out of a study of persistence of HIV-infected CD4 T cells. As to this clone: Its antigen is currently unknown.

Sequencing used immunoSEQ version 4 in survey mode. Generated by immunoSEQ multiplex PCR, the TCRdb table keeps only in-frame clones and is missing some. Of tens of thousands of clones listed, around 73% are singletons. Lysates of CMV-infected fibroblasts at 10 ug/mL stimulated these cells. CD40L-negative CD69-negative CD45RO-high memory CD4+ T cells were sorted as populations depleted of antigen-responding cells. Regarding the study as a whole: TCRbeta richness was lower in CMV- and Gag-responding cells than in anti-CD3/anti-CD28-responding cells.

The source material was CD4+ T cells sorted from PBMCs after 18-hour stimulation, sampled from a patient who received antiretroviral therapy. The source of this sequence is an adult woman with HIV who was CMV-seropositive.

CDR3 residues: CASKLVETQYF. CDR3 in DNA: TGTGCCAGCAAACTAGTAGAGACCCAGTACTTC. The V call is TRBV6-5, the J call TRBJ2-5; tentatively, D is TRBD2 (5 bases). CDR1 is MNHEY, CDR2 SVGAGI, per germline. This CDR3 has 11 residues. The germline V and J ends were trimmed by 7 bases and 4 bases, with 7 bases remaining between them.